This TCR beta chain is from a study of blood T cell repertoires in COVID-19. Across the study: In each case, the material was cDNA or gDNA derived from T cells, B-cell-depleted T cells, or PBMCs.

Method: immunoSEQ multiplex PCR; TCRdb's copy keeps in-frame clones and lacks some. The sample records 70,000 to 95,000 clones, about 89% being singletons. This CDR3 is 15 amino acids long. The V and J ends lost 4 bases and 0 bases respectively, with 12 bases between them. Germline V gene lookup returns CDR1 MNHEY and CDR2 SVGAGI. The clonotype comes from a man in his 70s with active or convalescent COVID-19. Sequenced material: peripheral blood. The rearrangement links TRBV6-5 to TRBJ1-1, with unresolved D. CDR3 sequence reads: CASSSADLMNTEAFF. CDR3 in DNA: TGTGCCAGCAGTTCCGCGGATCTGATGAACACTGAAGCTTTCTTT.